This TCR beta chain was sequenced during a study of cytomegalovirus exposure and HLA in healthy donors. The donors comprised healthy bone marrow donors. The study's findings and limits: Later analysis associated a missense DCLRE1C variant with TCR beta V- and J-gene trimming. A later analysis appeared to link common viral pathogens to several of the most significant clusters. Reported performance of the classifier showed diagnosis of cytomegalovirus status with high specificity and sensitivity.

The V gene lost 3 bases and the J gene lost 5 bases, with 13 bases spanning the gap. CDR3 length: 14 amino acids. Looked up from germline, CDR1 is SNHLY and CDR2 is FYNNEI. The PCR used 60 Vbeta and 13 Jbeta primers. Assay: immunoSEQ multiplex PCR; the TCRdb copy retains only in-frame clones and omits some. The top ten hold roughly 16% of the sample, which has more than 95,000 clones, roughly 13% seen once. Remarks on this clone: Its antigen is not known.

The gene calls are TRBV2 and TRBJ1-2; tentative D call: TRBD1 (6 bases). Sequencing was carried out using PBMCs. The receptor's source is a man aged 40-50 years in good health and CMV-seropositive. The CDR3 region has the DNA TGTGCCAGCAGTGAGCAACAGGGCTTTTATGGCTACACCTTC. Translating gives CASSEQQGFYGYTF. The full variable domain, with the rest looked up from reference TRBV2 and TRBJ1-2, is EPEVTQTPSHQVTQMGQEVILRCVPISNHLYFYWYRQILGQKVEFLVSFYNNEISEKSEIFDDQFSVERPDGSNFTLKIRSTKLEDSAMYFCASSEQQGFYGYTFGSGTRLTVV.